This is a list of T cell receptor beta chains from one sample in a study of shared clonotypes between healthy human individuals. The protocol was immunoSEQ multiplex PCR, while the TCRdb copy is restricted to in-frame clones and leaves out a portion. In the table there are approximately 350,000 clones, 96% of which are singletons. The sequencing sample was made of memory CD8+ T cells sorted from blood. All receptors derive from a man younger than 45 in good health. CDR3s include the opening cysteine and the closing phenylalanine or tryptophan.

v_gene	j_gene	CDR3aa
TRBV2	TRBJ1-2	CASSADRTNGYTF
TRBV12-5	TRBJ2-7	CASGLERAGEFYEQYF
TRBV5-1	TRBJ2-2	CASSLGTGGTGELFF
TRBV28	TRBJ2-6	CASGQGAPGANVLTF
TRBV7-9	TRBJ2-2	CASGGTSGRGVTGELFF
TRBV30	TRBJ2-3	CAWGQGADTQYF
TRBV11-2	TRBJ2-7	CASSLETGPTYEQYF
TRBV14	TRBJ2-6	CASSLVGRTISGANVLTF
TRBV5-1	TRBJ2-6	CASSLPHSSGANVLTF
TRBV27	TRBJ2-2	CASSLSGVVGELFF
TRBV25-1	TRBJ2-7	CASSELETSGSHEQYF
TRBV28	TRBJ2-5	CASSLSGKETQYF
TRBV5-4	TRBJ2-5	CASSAGSWEETQYF
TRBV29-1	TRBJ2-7	CSVGVSYEQYF
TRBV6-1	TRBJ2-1	CASSFSGRAGEQFF
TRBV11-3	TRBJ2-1	CASSLDPGTSYNEQFF
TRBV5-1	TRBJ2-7	CASSETDSYEQYF
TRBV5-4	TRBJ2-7	CASSFPGLAGVYF
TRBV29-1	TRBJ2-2	CSVEEEDRGDTGELFF
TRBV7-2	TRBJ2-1	CASSLEARSGEQFF
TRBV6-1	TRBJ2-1	CASSERQGEGNEQFF
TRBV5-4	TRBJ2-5	CASSLAGTSGRKETQYF